This is a list of T cell receptor beta chains from one sample in a study of cytomegalovirus exposure and HLA in healthy donors. TCRdb keeps only in-frame clones here, not all; method: immunoSEQ multiplex PCR. Here the sample spans under 150,000 clones, 85% to 90% being singletons. The sequenced sample consisted of PBMCs. The origin of the receptors is a man between 18 and 35 years old in good health and CMV-seropositive. CDR3s include the opening cysteine and the closing phenylalanine or tryptophan. The D gene is left open where the match is weak. A clone size is listed for some rows: how often the clone was seen (once, few, many), or a class if it is expanded.

D: NA; V: TRBV6-4; size: many; J: TRBJ2-3; CDR3: CASSEQVGAGDTQYF; DNA: TGTGCCAGCAGTGAGCAAGTAGGGGCAGGAGATACGCAGTATTTT
D: TRBD1; V: TRBV6-5; size: NA; J: TRBJ1-3; CDR3: CASSPDRVRGNTIYF; DNA: TGTGCCAGCAGTCCAGACAGGGTACGAGGAAACACCATATATTTT
D: TRBD1; V: TRBV27; size: once; J: TRBJ1-2; CDR3: CASQRTGSSGYTF; DNA: TGTGCCAGCCAGAGGACAGGAAGTTCTGGCTACACCTTC
D: TRBD2; V: TRBV7-9; size: NA; J: TRBJ2-3; CDR3: CASSQTSGSVYADTQYF; DNA: TGTGCCAGCAGCCAGACTAGCGGGAGCGTGTATGCAGATACGCAGTATTTT
D: NA; V: TRBV5-7; size: NA; J: TRBJ1-3; CDR3: CATSERAGNTIYF; DNA: TGTGCGACCAGCGAGCGGGCTGGAAACACCATATATTTT
D: NA; V: TRBV6-1; size: NA; J: TRBJ1-5; CDR3: CASSEVNGERSQPQHF; DNA: TGTGCCAGCAGTGAAGTGAACGGGGAGCGGAGTCAGCCCCAGCATTTT
D: TRBD1; V: TRBV19; size: NA; J: TRBJ1-6; CDR3: CASSSSGQGNSPLHF; DNA: TGTGCCAGTAGCTCTTCGGGACAGGGAAATTCACCCCTCCACTTT
D: NA; V: TRBV11-2; size: NA; J: TRBJ2-7; CDR3: CASSPIGEYGRYEQYF; DNA: TGTGCCAGCAGCCCGATCGGGGAATACGGCCGCTACGAGCAGTACTTC
D: NA; V: TRBV27; size: once; J: TRBJ2-2; CDR3: CASSLKGGGDTGELFF; DNA: TGTGCCAGCAGTTTGAAAGGAGGGGGGGACACCGGGGAGCTGTTTTTT
D: TRBD1; V: TRBV5-1; size: few; J: TRBJ2-5; CDR3: CASTGGRETQYF; DNA: TGCGCCAGTACAGGGGGCCGGGAGACCCAGTACTTC
D: TRBD1; V: TRBV5-1; size: NA; J: TRBJ1-4; CDR3: CASSLGVSGTGNEKLFF; DNA: TGCGCCAGCAGCTTGGGGGTCTCCGGGACAGGGAATGAAAAACTGTTTTTT
D: NA; V: TRBV6-5; size: NA; J: TRBJ1-2; CDR3: CASYPGGNYGYTF; DNA: TGTGCCAGCTATCCGGGGGGGAACTATGGCTACACCTTC
D: TRBD1; V: TRBV19; size: NA; J: TRBJ1-2; CDR3: CASSITKLGQANYGYTF; DNA: TGTGCCAGTAGTATCACCAAATTGGGACAGGCGAACTATGGCTACACCTTC
D: NA; V: TRBV11-3; size: many; J: TRBJ1-1; CDR3: CASSLDQGGNTEAFF; DNA: TGTGCCAGCAGCTTAGATCAGGGCGGGAACACTGAAGCTTTCTTT
D: NA; V: TRBV5-1; size: NA; J: TRBJ2-5; CDR3: CASSLVSGQETQYF; DNA: TGCGCCAGCAGCTTGGTGTCAGGGCAAGAGACCCAGTACTTC
D: NA; V: TRBV7-5; size: NA; J: TRBJ2-1; CDR3: CVRSPLGGHDYNEQFF; DNA: TGTGTCAGAAGCCCCCTGGGCGGACACGACTACAATGAGCAGTTCTTC
D: TRBD1; V: TRBV5-4; size: NA; J: TRBJ1-1; CDR3: CASSDRVRTEAFF; DNA: TGTGCCAGCAGCGACAGGGTAAGAACTGAAGCTTTCTTT
D: NA; V: TRBV6-6; size: NA; J: TRBJ2-1; CDR3: CASSLPYRDNEQFF; DNA: TGTGCCAGCAGTTTGCCATACAGGGACAATGAGCAGTTCTTC
D: TRBD2; V: TRBV11-2; size: NA; J: TRBJ2-1; CDR3: CASSLDLGGSSYNEQFF; DNA: TGTGCCAGCAGCTTAGATCTCGGGGGGAGCTCCTACAATGAGCAGTTCTTC
D: NA; V: TRBV6-6; size: NA; J: TRBJ2-3; CDR3: CASRLQGRDTQYF; DNA: TGTGCCAGCAGGCTACAGGGGAGGGATACGCAGTATTTT
D: TRBD1; V: TRBV5-1; size: NA; J: TRBJ2-3; CDR3: CASSLGQVPSTDTQYF; DNA: TGCGCCAGCAGCTTAGGACAGGTCCCTAGCACAGATACGCAGTATTTT
D: NA; V: TRBV6-5; size: NA; J: TRBJ2-5; CDR3: CASRQGETQYF; DNA: TGTGCCAGCAGGCAGGGAGAGACCCAGTACTTC
D: TRBD1; V: TRBV9; size: NA; J: TRBJ1-5; CDR3: CASSGQGDQPQHF; DNA: TGTGCCAGCAGCGGACAGGGGGATCAGCCCCAGCATTTT
D: NA; V: TRBV19; size: NA; J: TRBJ1-5; CDR3: CASSIVTGSRNQPQHF; DNA: TGTGCCAGTAGTATAGTAACCGGGTCTCGGAATCAGCCCCAGCATTTT
D: NA; V: TRBV29-1; size: NA; J: TRBJ2-4; CDR3: CSVSRTVEGIQYF; DNA: TGCAGCGTTTCAAGGACCGTGGAGGGCATTCAGTACTTC
D: TRBD2; V: TRBV7-9; size: NA; J: TRBJ2-7; CDR3: CASSLEGQREEQYF; DNA: TGTGCCAGCAGCTTAGAAGGCCAGCGGGAGGAGCAGTACTTC
D: TRBD2; V: TRBV6-5; size: NA; J: TRBJ2-1; CDR3: CASSYTSGRAGEQFF; DNA: TGTGCCAGCAGCTATACTAGCGGGAGGGCCGGTGAGCAGTTCTTC
D: NA; V: TRBV6-1; size: NA; J: TRBJ2-1; CDR3: CASSLTMPNEQFF; DNA: TGTGCCAGCAGTTTGACTATGCCCAATGAGCAGTTCTTC
D: TRBD1; V: TRBV2; size: few; J: TRBJ2-5; CDR3: CASSVGQRTQYF; DNA: TGTGCCAGCAGTGTGGGACAGCGTACCCAGTACTTC
D: TRBD1; V: TRBV5-1; size: NA; J: TRBJ2-7; CDR3: CASSYRGVLASQVNYYEQYF; DNA: TGCGCCAGCAGCTACAGGGGGGTGCTAGCAAGCCAAGTCAACTATTACGAGCAGTACTTC
D: TRBD1; V: TRBV2; size: NA; J: TRBJ2-2; CDR3: CASTFDRGRTGELFF; DNA: TGTGCCAGCACGTTCGACAGGGGGCGCACCGGGGAGCTGTTTTTT
D: NA; V: TRBV5-4; size: NA; J: TRBJ1-5; CDR3: CASSLFLVAYSNQPQHF; DNA: TGTGCCAGCAGCTTGTTCTTGGTGGCTTATAGCAATCAGCCCCAGCATTTT
D: NA; V: TRBV27; size: NA; J: TRBJ2-7; CDR3: CASSLSRKGLARARPYEQYF; DNA: TGTGCCAGCAGTTTATCCCGTAAGGGGCTAGCGAGAGCCCGCCCCTACGAGCAGTACTTC
D: NA; V: TRBV21-1; size: NA; J: TRBJ2-7; CDR3: CASSKEDSRYEQYF; DNA: TGTGCCAGCAGCAAAGAGGACTCCAGGTACGAGCAGTACTTC
D: NA; V: TRBV30; size: NA; J: TRBJ2-2; CDR3: CAWRSGPANTGELFF; DNA: TGTGCCTGGAGGAGCGGACCCGCGAACACCGGGGAGCTGTTTTTT
D: NA; V: TRBV23-1; size: few; J: TRBJ2-1; CDR3: CASSQSSRHNYFNEQFF; DNA: TGCGCCAGCAGTCAATCTAGCCGCCACAACTATTTCAATGAGCAGTTCTTC
D: TRBD1; V: TRBV11-3; size: once; J: TRBJ2-3; CDR3: CASSRRTGGNTDTQYF; DNA: TGTGCCAGCAGCCGGAGGACAGGGGGAAACACAGATACGCAGTATTTT
D: NA; V: TRBV5-4; size: NA; J: TRBJ1-2; CDR3: CASSFSRGGAYGYTF; DNA: TGTGCCAGCAGCTTCTCAAGGGGAGGGGCGTATGGCTACACCTTC
D: TRBD1; V: TRBV30; size: once; J: TRBJ1-3; CDR3: CAWSVGTVSGNTIYF; DNA: TGTGCCTGGAGTGTAGGGACAGTCTCTGGAAACACCATATATTTT
D: TRBD2; V: TRBV7-6; size: NA; J: TRBJ2-1; CDR3: CASSLEYGRGGSEQFF; DNA: TGTGCCAGCAGCTTAGAGTATGGGCGGGGGGGCTCTGAGCAGTTCTTC
D: TRBD1; V: TRBV7-9; size: NA; J: TRBJ2-1; CDR3: CASSIGTVYNEQFF; DNA: TGTGCCAGCAGCATCGGGACAGTCTACAATGAGCAGTTCTTC
D: NA; V: TRBV7-9; size: NA; J: TRBJ1-1; CDR3: CASSSRGRPTEAFF; DNA: TGTGCCAGCAGCTCTCGCGGCCGACCTACTGAAGCTTTCTTT
D: NA; V: TRBV27; size: NA; J: TRBJ1-2; CDR3: CASNSYGYTF; DNA: TGTGCCAGCAACAGCTATGGCTACACCTTC
D: TRBD2; V: TRBV2; size: NA; J: TRBJ2-7; CDR3: CASSQTSGRAYEQYF; DNA: TGTGCCAGCAGCCAGACTAGCGGGAGGGCCTACGAGCAGTACTTC
D: NA; V: TRBV27; size: NA; J: TRBJ1-1; CDR3: CASSVPRAQGITEAFF; DNA: TGTGCCAGCAGCGTACCCCGGGCCCAGGGTATCACTGAAGCTTTCTTT
D: TRBD1; V: TRBV2; size: NA; J: TRBJ1-1; CDR3: CASSGRGQGNTEAFF; DNA: TGTGCCAGTTCAGGGAGAGGACAGGGCAACACTGAAGCTTTCTTT
D: TRBD2; V: TRBV19; size: NA; J: TRBJ2-1; CDR3: CASRARTSGRYNEQFF; DNA: TGTGCCAGTAGAGCACGGACTAGCGGGCGTTACAATGAGCAGTTCTTC
D: NA; V: TRBV7-8; size: NA; J: TRBJ1-1; CDR3: CASSYLESTEAFF; DNA: TGTGCCAGCAGCTACTTGGAGTCCACTGAAGCTTTCTTT
D: NA; V: TRBV19; size: NA; J: TRBJ1-5; CDR3: CASNPTAPQPQHF; DNA: TGTGCCAGTAACCCCACTGCCCCCCAGCCCCAGCATTTT
D: NA; V: TRBV2; size: NA; J: TRBJ2-3; CDR3: CASSHHSEGGTDTQYF; DNA: TGTGCCAGCAGTCATCACTCCGAAGGGGGCACAGATACGCAGTATTTT
D: NA; V: TRBV9; size: few; J: TRBJ1-6; CDR3: CASGPRQTYNSPLHF; DNA: TGTGCCAGCGGCCCTCGACAGACCTATAATTCACCCCTCCACTTT
D: TRBD1; V: TRBV4-1; size: NA; J: TRBJ1-1; CDR3: CASSHSQGANTEAFF; DNA: TGCGCCAGCAGCCACTCACAGGGGGCAAACACTGAAGCTTTCTTT
D: NA; V: TRBV6-1; size: NA; J: TRBJ1-1; CDR3: CASSDYTNTEAFF; DNA: TGTGCCAGCAGTGATTACACCAACACTGAAGCTTTCTTT
D: NA; V: TRBV5-1; size: NA; J: TRBJ1-3; CDR3: CASSAGLLSGNTIYF; DNA: TGCGCCAGCAGCGCTGGACTGCTCTCTGGAAACACCATATATTTT
D: TRBD1; V: TRBV28; size: NA; J: TRBJ1-1; CDR3: CASSPGQALTTEAFF; DNA: TGTGCCAGCAGTCCCGGACAGGCCCTAACCACTGAAGCTTTCTTT